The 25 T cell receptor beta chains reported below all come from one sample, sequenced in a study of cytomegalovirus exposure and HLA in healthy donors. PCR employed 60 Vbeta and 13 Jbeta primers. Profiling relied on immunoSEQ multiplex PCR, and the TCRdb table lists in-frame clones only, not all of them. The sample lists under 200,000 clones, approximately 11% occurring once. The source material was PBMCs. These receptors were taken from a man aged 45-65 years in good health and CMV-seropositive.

In DNA, the CDR3 is TGTGCCAGTAGTATAAGGCTGGGACTCCAAGAGACCCAGTACTTC. Its translation: CASSIRLGLQETQYF. The V gene is TRBV19, the J gene TRBJ2-5, with D possibly being TRBD2 (6 bases). Looked up from germline, CDR1 is LNHDA and CDR2 is SQIVND (reference sequence). The CDR3 loop spans 15 amino acids. The V and J ends lost 2 bases and 1 base respectively, with 11 bases between them.

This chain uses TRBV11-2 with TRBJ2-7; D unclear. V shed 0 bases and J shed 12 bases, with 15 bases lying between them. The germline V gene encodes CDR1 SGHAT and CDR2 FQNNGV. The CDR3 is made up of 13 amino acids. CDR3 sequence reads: CASSLDPLTRSYV. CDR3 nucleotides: TGTGCCAGCAGCTTAGACCCTCTCACTCGGTCGTACGTC.

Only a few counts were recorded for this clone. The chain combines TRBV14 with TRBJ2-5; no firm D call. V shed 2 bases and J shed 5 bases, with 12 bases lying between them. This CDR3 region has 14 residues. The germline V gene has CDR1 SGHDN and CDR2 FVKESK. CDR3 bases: TGTGCCAGCAGCCAACGACTGTACTCGGAGACCCAGTACTTC. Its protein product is CASSQRLYSETQYF.

The CDR3 reads CASSTGGADTEAFF. CDR3 DNA: TGCGCCAGCAGCACAGGGGGCGCGGACACTGAAGCTTTCTTT. V is TRBV5-1 and J is TRBJ1-1; 9 bases are a match to TRBD1. Germline CDR1 reads SGHRS; CDR2 reads YFSETQ. This CDR3 has 14 amino acids. Unmatched junction bases numbered 4, after V lost 4 bases and J lost 3 bases.

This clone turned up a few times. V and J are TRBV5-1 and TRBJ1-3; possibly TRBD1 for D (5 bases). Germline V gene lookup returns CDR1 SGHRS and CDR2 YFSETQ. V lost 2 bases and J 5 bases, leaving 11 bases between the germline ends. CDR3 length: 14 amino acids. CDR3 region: CASSLGERRNTIYF. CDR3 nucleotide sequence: TGCGCCAGCAGCTTAGGGGAAAGGAGAAACACCATATATTTT.

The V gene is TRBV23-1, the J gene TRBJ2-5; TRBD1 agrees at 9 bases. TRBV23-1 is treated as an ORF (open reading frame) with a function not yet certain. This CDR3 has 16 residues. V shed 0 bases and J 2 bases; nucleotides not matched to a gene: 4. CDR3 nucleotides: TGCGCCAGCAGTCAATCGCACAGGGGGCCTCAAGAGACCCAGTACTTC. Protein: CASSQSHRGPQETQYF.

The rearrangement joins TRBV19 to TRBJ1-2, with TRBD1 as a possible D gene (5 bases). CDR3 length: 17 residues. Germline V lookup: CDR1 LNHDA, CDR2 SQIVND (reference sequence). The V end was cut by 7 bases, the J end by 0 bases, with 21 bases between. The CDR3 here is CASKPIHSGKANYGYTF. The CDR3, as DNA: TGTGCCAGTAAACCCATTCACTCAGGGAAAGCTAACTATGGCTACACCTTC.

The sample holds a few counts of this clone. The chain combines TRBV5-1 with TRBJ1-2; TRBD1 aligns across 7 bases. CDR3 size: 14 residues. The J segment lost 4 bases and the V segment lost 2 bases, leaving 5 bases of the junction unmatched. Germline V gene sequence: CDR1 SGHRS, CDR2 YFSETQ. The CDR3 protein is CASSLLQGTYGYTF. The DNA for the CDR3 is TGCGCCAGCAGCTTATTACAGGGGACCTATGGCTACACCTTC.

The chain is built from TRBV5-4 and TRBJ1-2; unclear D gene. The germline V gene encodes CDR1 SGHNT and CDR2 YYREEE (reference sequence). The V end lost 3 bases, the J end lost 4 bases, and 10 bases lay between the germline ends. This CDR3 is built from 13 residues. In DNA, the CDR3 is TGTGCCAGCAGCTCAAGACATATCTATGGCTACACCTTC. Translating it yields CASSSRHIYGYTF.

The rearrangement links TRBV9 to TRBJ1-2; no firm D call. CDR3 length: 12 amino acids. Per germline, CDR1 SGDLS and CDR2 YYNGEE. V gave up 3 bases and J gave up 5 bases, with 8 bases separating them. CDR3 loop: CASSAGSYGYTF. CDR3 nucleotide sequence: TGTGCCAGCAGCGCAGGCTCGTATGGCTACACCTTC. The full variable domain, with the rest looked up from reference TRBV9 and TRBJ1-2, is DSGVTQTPKHLITATGQRVTLRCSPRSGDLSVYWYQQSLDQGLQFLIQYYNGEERAKGNILERFSAQQFPDLHSELNLSSLELGDSALYFCASSAGSYGYTFGSGTRLTVV.

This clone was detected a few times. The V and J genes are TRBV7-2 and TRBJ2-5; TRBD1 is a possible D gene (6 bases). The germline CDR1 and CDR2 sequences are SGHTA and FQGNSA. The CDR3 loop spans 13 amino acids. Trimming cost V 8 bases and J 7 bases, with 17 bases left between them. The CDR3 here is CASGYRAQGTQYF. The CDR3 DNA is TGTGCCAGCGGTTACAGGGCCCAGGGGACCCAGTACTTC.

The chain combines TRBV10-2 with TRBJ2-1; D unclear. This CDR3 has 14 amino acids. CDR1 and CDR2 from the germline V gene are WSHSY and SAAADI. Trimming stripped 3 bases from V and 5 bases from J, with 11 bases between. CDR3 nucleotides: TGCGCCAGCAGTGACTCCGGGTCGAACAATGAGCAGTTCTTC. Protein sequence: CASSDSGSNNEQFF.

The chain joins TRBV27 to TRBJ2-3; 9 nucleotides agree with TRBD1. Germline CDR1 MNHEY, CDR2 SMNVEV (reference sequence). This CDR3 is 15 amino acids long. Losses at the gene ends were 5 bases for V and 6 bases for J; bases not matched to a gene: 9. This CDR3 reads CASSPRTGDWDTQYF. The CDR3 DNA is TGTGCCAGCAGTCCGCGGACAGGGGATTGGGATACGCAGTATTTT.

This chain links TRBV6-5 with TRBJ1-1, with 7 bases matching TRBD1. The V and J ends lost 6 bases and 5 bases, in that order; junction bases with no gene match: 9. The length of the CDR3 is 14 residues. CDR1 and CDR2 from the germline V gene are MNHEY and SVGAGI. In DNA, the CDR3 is TGTGCCAGCAGCCCCGACAGGGTGGTTACTGAAGCTTTCTTT. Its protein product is CASSPDRVVTEAFF.

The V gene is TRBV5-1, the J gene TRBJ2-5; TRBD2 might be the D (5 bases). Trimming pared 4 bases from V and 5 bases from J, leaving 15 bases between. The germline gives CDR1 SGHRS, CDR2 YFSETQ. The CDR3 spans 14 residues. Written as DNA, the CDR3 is TGCGCCAGCAGCACTGAGCGGCCGGGTGAGACCCAGTACTTC. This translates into CASSTERPGETQYF.

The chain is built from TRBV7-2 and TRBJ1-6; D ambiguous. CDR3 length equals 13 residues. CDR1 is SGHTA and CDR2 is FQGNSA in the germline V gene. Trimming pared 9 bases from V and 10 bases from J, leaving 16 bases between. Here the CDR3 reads CASQAQAASPLHF. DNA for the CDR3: TGTGCCAGTCAGGCCCAGGCCGCCTCACCCCTCCACTTT.

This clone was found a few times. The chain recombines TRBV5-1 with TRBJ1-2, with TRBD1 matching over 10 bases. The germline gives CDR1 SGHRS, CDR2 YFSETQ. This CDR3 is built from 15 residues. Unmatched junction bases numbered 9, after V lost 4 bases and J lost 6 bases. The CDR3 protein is CASSPTGTGVDGYTF. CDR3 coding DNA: TGCGCCAGCAGCCCTACAGGGACAGGGGTCGATGGCTACACCTTC.

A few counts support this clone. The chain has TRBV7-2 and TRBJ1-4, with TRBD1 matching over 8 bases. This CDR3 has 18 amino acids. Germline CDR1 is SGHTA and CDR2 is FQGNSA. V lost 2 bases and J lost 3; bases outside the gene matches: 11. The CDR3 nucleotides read TGTGCCAGCAGCTTAAGGTCCAGGGGGCAGCGTTCTAATGAAAAACTGTTTTTT. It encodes CASSLRSRGQRSNEKLFF.

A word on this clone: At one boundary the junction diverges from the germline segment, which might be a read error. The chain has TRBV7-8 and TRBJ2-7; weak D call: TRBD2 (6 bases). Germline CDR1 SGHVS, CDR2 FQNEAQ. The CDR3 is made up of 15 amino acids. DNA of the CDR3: TGTGCCAGCAGCCTAGCCGAAACGGGGGCCTACGAGCAGTACTTC. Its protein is CASSLAETGAYEQYF.

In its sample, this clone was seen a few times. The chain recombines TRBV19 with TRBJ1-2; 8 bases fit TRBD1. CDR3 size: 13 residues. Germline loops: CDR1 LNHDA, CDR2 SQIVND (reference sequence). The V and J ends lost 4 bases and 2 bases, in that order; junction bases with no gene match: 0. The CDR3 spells CASSRQGNYGYTF. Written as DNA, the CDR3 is TGTGCCAGTAGTAGACAGGGGAACTATGGCTACACCTTC. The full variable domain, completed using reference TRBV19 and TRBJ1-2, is DGGITQSPKYLFRKEGQNVTLSCEQNLNHDAMYWYRQDPGQGLRLIYYSQIVNDFQKGDIAEGYSVSREKKESFPLTVTSAQKNPTAFYLCASSRQGNYGYTFGSGTRLTVV.

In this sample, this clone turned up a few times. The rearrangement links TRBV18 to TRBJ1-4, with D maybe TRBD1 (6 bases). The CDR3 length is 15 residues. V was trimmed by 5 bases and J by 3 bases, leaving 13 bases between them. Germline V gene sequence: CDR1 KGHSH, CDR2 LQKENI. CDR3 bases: TGTGCCAGCTCAGGTTCACAGGGAGCTAATGAAAAACTGTTTTTT. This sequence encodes CASSGSQGANEKLFF. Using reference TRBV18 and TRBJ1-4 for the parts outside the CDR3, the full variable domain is NAGVMQNPRHLVRRRGQEARLRCSPMKGHSHVYWYRQLPEEGLKFMVYLQKENIIDESGMPKERFSAEFPKEGPSILRIQQVVRGDSAAYFCASSGSQGANEKLFFGSGTQLSVL.

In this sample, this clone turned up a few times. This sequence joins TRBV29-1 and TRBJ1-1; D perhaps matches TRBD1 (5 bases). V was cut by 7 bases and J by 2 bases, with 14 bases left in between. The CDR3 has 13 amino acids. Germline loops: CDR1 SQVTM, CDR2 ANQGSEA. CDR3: CSGQRGSNTEAFF. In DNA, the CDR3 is TGCAGCGGCCAAAGGGGAAGTAACACTGAAGCTTTCTTT.

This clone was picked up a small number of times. CDR3 nucleotide sequence: TGTGCCAGCAGTTACGACAGATATAGCAATCAGCCCCAGCATTTT. Amino acid sequence: CASSYDRYSNQPQHF. The chain joins TRBV6-5 to TRBJ1-5; a possible D gene is TRBD1 (5 bases). The V gene's germline CDR1 is MNHEY and CDR2 SVGAGI. This CDR3 contains 15 residues. Trimming pared 2 bases from V and 0 bases from J, leaving 8 bases between.

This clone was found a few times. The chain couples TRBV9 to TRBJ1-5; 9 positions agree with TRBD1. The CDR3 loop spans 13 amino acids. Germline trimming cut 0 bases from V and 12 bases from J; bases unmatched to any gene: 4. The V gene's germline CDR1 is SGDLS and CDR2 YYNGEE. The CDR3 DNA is TGTGCCAGCAGCGTAGCTGGACAGGGGATCCAGCATTTT. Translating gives CASSVAGQGIQHF.

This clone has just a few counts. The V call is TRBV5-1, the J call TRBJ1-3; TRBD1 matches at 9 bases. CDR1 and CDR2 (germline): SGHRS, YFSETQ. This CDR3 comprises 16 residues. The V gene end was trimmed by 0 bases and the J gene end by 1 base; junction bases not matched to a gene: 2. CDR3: CASSLGDRVSGNTIYF. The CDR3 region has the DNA TGCGCCAGCAGCTTGGGGGACAGGGTGTCTGGAAACACCATATATTTT.